This T cell receptor beta chain was obtained from a study of blood T cells in healthy people across ages. Study results and caveats: Roughly linear age-related decline in beta diversity appeared, significant by age 40. The donors' CMV status was not determined, possibly confounding changes in expanded clonotypes.

The germline V gene encodes CDR1 SQVTM and CDR2 ANQGSEA. The CDR3 extends over 12 amino acids. Sample-barcoded 5' priming and a J-beta primer mix drove a second PCR of roughly 6 to 12 cycles. Every cDNA molecule carried a tag from a template-switch adaptor bearing 12 random nucleotides. One entry per CDR3 protein results from TCRdb running MiXCR on the 5' RACE reads. The sample records 1,500,000 or so distinct CDR3 sequences, 59% being singletons. In regard to this clonotype: What it recognizes is unknown.

Sequenced input: blood. V usage is TRBV29-1 and J usage is TRBJ2-5, with 7 bases aligning to TRBD1. The J call may be wrong; the DNA end is better matched by TRBJ2-7. The TCR was taken from a man aged 18 to 30 in good health. The CDR3 loop is CSGQGVDHEQYF. CDR3 sequence (DNA): TGCAGCGGACAGGGAGTGGACCACGAGCAGTACTTC.